One and the same sample provided the 16 T cell receptor beta chains below, sequenced in a study of blood T cell repertoires in COVID-19. Profiling relied on immunoSEQ multiplex PCR, and the TCRdb table lists in-frame clones only, not all of them. This table has about 63,000 clones, over 70% appearing once. Sequenced sample: peripheral blood. The receptors here all came from a man between 50 and 59 years old with active COVID-19.

V and J are TRBV19 and TRBJ2-7, with 12 bases that match TRBD2. Germline CDR1 reads LNHDA; CDR2 reads SQIVND (reference sequence). This CDR3 is 16 amino acids long. J gave up 5 bases and V 5 bases, and 10 bases lay outside the gene matches. CDR3 in DNA: TGTGCCAGTAGTGCGAAAGGACTAGCGGGAAGCCACGAGCAGTACTTC. Translated: CASSAKGLAGSHEQYF.

This clone was found many times. The V call is TRBV15, the J call TRBJ2-7; TRBD2 aligns across 12 bases. Unmatched junction bases numbered 2, after V lost 7 bases and J lost 4 bases. Per the germline V gene, CDR1 is LNHNV and CDR2 is YYDKDF (reference sequence). CDR3 length: 13 residues. The CDR3 region has the DNA TGTGCCACCAAGACTAGCGGGAGTTACGAGCAGTACTTC. It codes for CATKTSGSYEQYF.

V is TRBV6-6 and J is TRBJ2-6, with 9 bases matching TRBD1. Trimming cost V 8 bases and J 0 bases; bases outside gene matches: 5. Germline values: CDR1 MNHNY, CDR2 SVGAGI (reference sequence). This CDR3 contains 16 residues. CDR3 sequence reads: CASAGTGSSGANVLTF. The CDR3 coding sequence is TGTGCCAGCGCCGGGACAGGGTCCTCTGGGGCCAACGTCCTGACTTTC.

The rearrangement joins TRBV9 to TRBJ2-1, with 11 bases lining up with TRBD1. This CDR3 region has 13 residues. Germline V gives CDR1 SGDLS, CDR2 YYNGEE. J gave up 7 bases and V 5 bases, and 2 bases lay outside the gene matches. The CDR3 loop reads CASRGQGENEQFF. CDR3 nucleotide sequence: TGTGCCAGCAGGGGACAGGGGGAGAATGAGCAGTTCTTC. Using reference TRBV9 and TRBJ2-1 for the parts outside the CDR3, the full variable domain is DSGVTQTPKHLITATGQRVTLRCSPRSGDLSVYWYQQSLDQGLQFLIQYYNGEERAKGNILERFSAQQFPDLHSELNLSSLELGDSALYFCASRGQGENEQFFGPGTRLTVL.

This chain uses TRBV6-5 with TRBJ2-7, with 9 bases lining up with TRBD1. CDR1 is MNHEY, CDR2 SVGAGI, per germline. The CDR3 length is 14 residues. After removal of 8 bases from V and 5 bases from J, the junction contained 10 bases not matched to a gene. The CDR3 sequence: CASVTGTGFHEQYF. The CDR3 nucleotides read TGTGCCAGCGTCACCGGGACAGGGTTCCACGAGCAGTACTTC.

The chain employs TRBV19 and TRBJ2-6; the D gene is possibly TRBD2 (6 bases). The germline V and J ends were trimmed by 7 bases and 2 bases, with 15 bases remaining between them. The CDR3 covers 16 residues. The V gene's germline CDR1 is LNHDA and CDR2 SQIVND (reference sequence). The CDR3 DNA reads as TGTGCCAGTACTCCTAGCGCCCCCGCTGGGGCCAACGTCCTGACTTTC. Protein product: CASTPSAPAGANVLTF.

The rearrangement links TRBV10-3 to TRBJ2-7, with D unclear. Germline assignment: CDR1 ENHRY and CDR2 SYGVKD. Between the trimmed V and J ends, which lost 4 bases and 3 bases, there was a span of 7 bases. The CDR3 consists of 12 residues. Here the CDR3 reads CAISAQDYEQYF. DNA of the CDR3: TGTGCCATCAGTGCGCAGGACTACGAGCAGTACTTC.

This CDR3 is CASSVEATGGTGELFF. Written as DNA, the CDR3 is TGTGCCAGCAGCGTAGAGGCGACAGGCGGCACCGGGGAGCTGTTTTTT. This chain uses TRBV9 with TRBJ2-2; D is possibly TRBD1 (6 bases). Germline V gene lookup returns CDR1 SGDLS and CDR2 YYNGEE. Trimming cost V 0 bases and J 4 bases, with 13 bases left between them. CDR3 size: 16 residues.

The chain is built from TRBV7-2 and TRBJ2-3, with D perhaps matching TRBD2 (6 bases). Germline V gene sequence: CDR1 SGHTA, CDR2 FQGNSA. Trimming left V 5 bases short and J 8 bases short, with 20 bases between. The CDR3 has 15 amino acids. CDR3 sequence: CASSPGTGGFGTQYF. CDR3 sequence (DNA): TGTGCCAGCAGCCCAGGGACTGGAGGGTTCGGTACGCAGTATTTT.

The gene calls are TRBV28 and TRBJ2-7; 10 bases are a match to TRBD2. The germline V gene has CDR1 MDHEN and CDR2 SYDVKM. This CDR3 has 16 residues. J was trimmed by 7 bases and V by 3 bases; bases with no gene match: 12. The CDR3 sequence: CASSFFGLAGAEEQYF. DNA for the CDR3: TGTGCCAGCAGTTTTTTTGGTCTAGCGGGAGCTGAAGAGCAGTACTTC. Filled out from reference TRBV28 and TRBJ2-7, the complete variable domain reads DVKVTQSSRYLVKRTGEKVFLECVQDMDHENMFWYRQDPGLGLRLIYFSYDVKMKEKGDIPEGYSVSREKKERFSLILESASTNQTSMYLCASSFFGLAGAEEQYFGPGTRLTVT.

This clone was recorded once. The rearrangement joins TRBV7-2 to TRBJ1-1; 9 nucleotides agree with TRBD1. This CDR3 contains 16 residues. The V gene's germline CDR1 is SGHTA and CDR2 FQGNSA. The V segment lost 0 bases and the J segment 1 base; nucleotides outside the gene matches: 3. DNA of the CDR3: TGTGCCAGCAGCTTAGCGGGGACAGGGAAGAACACTGAAGCTTTCTTT. Translated, it gives CASSLAGTGKNTEAFF.

The chain joins TRBV5-5 to TRBJ2-3; 8 positions match TRBD2. The CDR3 extends over 14 amino acids. From germline, CDR1 is SGHKS and CDR2 YYEKEE (reference sequence). Trimming at V came to 3 bases and at J to 6 bases, leaving 6 bases not matched to a gene. CDR3 coding DNA: TGTGCCAGCAGCTCGGGGACTAGTGAGGATACGCAGTATTTT. Translated: CASSSGTSEDTQYF. The full variable domain, its missing parts supplied by reference TRBV5-5 and TRBJ2-3, is DAGVTQSPTHLIKTRGQQVTLRCSPISGHKSVSWYQQVLGQGPQFIFQYYEKEERGRGNFPDRFSARQFPNYSSELNVNALLLGDSALYLCASSSGTSEDTQYFGPGTRLTVL.

This chain joins TRBV7-9 and TRBJ1-1, with 12 bases matching TRBD1. This CDR3 is 17 amino acids long. The V segment lost 0 bases and the J segment 5 bases; nucleotides outside the gene matches: 7. From germline, CDR1 is SEHNR and CDR2 FQNEAQ (reference sequence). In DNA, the CDR3 is TGTGCCAGCAGCTTAGCAGGGACAGGGGGCCTTGGGACTGAAGCTTTCTTT. Translation: CASSLAGTGGLGTEAFF. The complete variable domain, with remaining parts taken from reference TRBV7-9 and TRBJ1-1, reads DTGVSQNPRHKITKRGQNVTFRCDPISEHNRLYWYRQTLGQGPEFLTYFQNEAQLEKSRLLSDRFSAERPKGSFSTLEIQRTEQGDSAMYLCASSLAGTGGLGTEAFFGQGTRLTVV.

The chain recombines TRBV27 with TRBJ2-1; TRBD2 agrees at 8 bases. The junction had 15 bases not matched to a gene; V was cut back by 7 bases and J by 10 bases. The CDR3 has 15 residues. Germline V CDR1 and CDR2: MNHEY, SMNVEV (reference sequence). For the CDR3, the DNA is TGTGCCAGCAAACCATCCCCAGGCGGGAGGAGGGAGCAGTTCTTC. This encodes CASKPSPGGRREQFF.

The chain combines TRBV5-1 with TRBJ2-2; TRBD2 matches 9 bases. With V trimmed by 5 bases and J by 2 bases, 19 bases remained unmatched. The germline V gene has CDR1 SGHRS and CDR2 YFSETQ. This CDR3 is 20 amino acids long. CDR3 sequence reads: CASRFRTLAGVVGNTGELFF. The CDR3 DNA reads as TGCGCCAGCAGGTTCCGAACCTTAGCGGGAGTGGTCGGAAACACCGGGGAGCTGTTTTTT.

J is TRBJ2-3 and V is TRBV5-4; TRBD1 matches 8 bases. Germline CDR1 and CDR2: SGHNT and YYREEE (reference sequence). The CDR3 covers 17 residues. Trimming took 5 bases from V and 0 from J; bases not matched to a gene: 11. Written as DNA, the CDR3 is TGTGCCAGCAGAAAGGACAGGGCGACAACGAGCACAGATACGCAGTATTTT. It encodes CASRKDRATTSTDTQYF.